The text below deals with one T cell receptor beta chain. As yet, its antigen is unknown. The data were obtained in a study of cytomegalovirus exposure and HLA in healthy donors. PCR was performed using 60 Vbeta and 13 Jbeta primers. The data were produced by immunoSEQ multiplex PCR, yet TCRdb's version contains in-frame clones alone and is incomplete. The table has 90,000 to 120,000 clones, roughly 82% seen once. Overall study results and limits: It was reportedly the case that the classifier diagnosed cytomegalovirus status with high specificity and sensitivity. Association of 15,000 to 20,000 TCR beta sequences with HLA alleles was found at 0.05 false discovery rate in a later analysis. Prediction of most subjects' HLA-A and HLA-B alleles by TCR beta sequences was reportedly accurate. Relative to the 666-donor mean, N-insertions were reportedly fewer in an Asian-associated ancestry cluster in a later analysis.

The sequence came from a man aged 30 to 45 in good health and CMV-seropositive. Sequenced input: PBMCs.

CDR3: CASSSLAGSTDTQYF. In DNA form, the CDR3 reads TGTGCCAGCAGCTCACTAGCGGGGAGCACAGATACGCAGTATTTT. The chain recombines TRBV9 with TRBJ2-3, with TRBD2 identical over 10 bases. J was trimmed by 0 bases and V by 4 bases; bases with no gene match: 2. Germline values: CDR1 SGDLS, CDR2 YYNGEE. CDR3 length equals 15 residues.